One sample yielded the 22 T cell receptor beta chains listed below, sequenced in a study of vaccination effects on CD4 cells after COVID-19. Measured with immunoSEQ multiplex PCR; TCRdb has only the in-frame clones, and not every one. The table has tens of thousands of clones, less than 85% seen once. Isolation of CD4+ T cells took place after approximately 10 days of culture. This individual tested PCR-positive for SARS-CoV-2 infection between March and December 2020. BNT162b2 vaccine or mRNA-1273 vaccine was given to participants in two doses. Antigens of these TCRs are unknown. The sample consisted of CD4+ T cells from PBMCs cultured without peptide, taken after COVID-19 vaccination. Receptors were obtained from a human donor who had a prior SARS-CoV-2 infection.

V and J are TRBV6-5 and TRBJ2-7; 10 nucleotides line up with TRBD1. The germline V gene has CDR1 MNHEY and CDR2 SVGAGI. Trimming cost V 6 bases and J 11 bases; bases outside gene matches: 10. The CDR3 is made up of 13 amino acids. CDR3 residues: CASSYMTGGAKYF. The DNA of the CDR3 is TGTGCCAGCAGCTACATGACAGGGGGCGCGAAGTACTTC.

There are a few counts of this clone. The chain couples TRBV4-1 to TRBJ1-5, with TRBD1 matching 8 bases. Germline-derived CDR1 and CDR2 are MGHRA and YSYEKL. This CDR3 region has 14 residues. Trimming at V came to 3 bases and at J to 5 bases, leaving 3 bases not matched to a gene. CDR3 in DNA: TGCGCCAGCAGCCATGGACAGGGAGATCAGCCCCAGCATTTT. It yields the protein CASSHGQGDQPQHF.

The CDR3 sequence is CASSRATSGGFPYNEQFF. The CDR3 bases are TGTGCCAGCAGCCGGGCGACTAGCGGGGGGTTTCCCTACAATGAGCAGTTCTTC. The gene calls are TRBV5-5 and TRBJ2-1; 13 bases map to TRBD2. Unmatched junction bases numbered 9, after V lost 4 bases and J lost 2 bases. CDR1 is SGHKS, CDR2 YYEKEE, per germline (reference sequence). The CDR3 consists of 18 residues.

The chain is built from TRBV24-1 and TRBJ1-2; D is unclear. The germline gives CDR1 KGHDR, CDR2 SFDVKD. The V and J ends lost 4 bases and 3 bases respectively, with 11 bases between them. This CDR3 is 14 amino acids long. The CDR3 DNA reads TGTGCCACCAGTGAACCCGACCGCTACTATGGCTACACCTTC. Amino acid sequence: CATSEPDRYYGYTF.

The V call is TRBV11-3, the J call TRBJ2-7; TRBD2 matches 8 bases. The length of the CDR3 is 16 residues. Losses at the gene ends were 5 bases for V and 4 bases for J; bases not matched to a gene: 13. CDR1 and CDR2 (germline): SGHNT, YENEEA. The CDR3: CASSPLGAGGTYEQYF. The CDR3 DNA follows: TGTGCCAGCAGCCCCCTTGGGGCGGGAGGAACGTACGAGCAGTACTTC. Using reference TRBV11-3 and TRBJ2-7 for the parts outside the CDR3, the full variable domain is EAGVVQSPRYKIIEKKQPVAFWCNPISGHNTLYWYLQNLGQGPELLIRYENEEAVDDSQLPKDRFSAERLKGVDSTLKIQPAELGDSAVYLCASSPLGAGGTYEQYFGPGTRLTVT.

V and J are TRBV4-3 and TRBJ1-3; no clear D. The V end lost 4 bases, the J end lost 1 base, and 8 bases lay between the germline ends. This CDR3 spans 14 amino acids. From germline, CDR1 is LGHNA and CDR2 YSLEER. CDR3 coding DNA: TGCGCCAGCAGCCGAGGTAGTTCTGGAAACACCATATATTTT. Its protein is CASSRGSSGNTIYF.

This sequence joins TRBV4-3 and TRBJ1-6, with a weak D call TRBD1 (5 bases). Trimming removed 0 bases from V and 8 bases from J, with 8 bases in between. The CDR3 is 14 amino acids. Germline CDR1 and CDR2: LGHNA and YSLEER. The CDR3 sequence is CASSQEWGDSPLHF. CDR3 bases: TGCGCCAGCAGCCAAGAATGGGGGGATTCACCCCTCCACTTT.

V and J are TRBV7-2 and TRBJ1-2; 7 bases are a match to TRBD1. Germline-derived CDR1 and CDR2 are SGHTA and FQGNSA. The length of the CDR3 is 15 residues. Germline trimming cut 3 bases from V and 3 bases from J; bases unmatched to any gene: 7. CDR3 in amino acids: CASSLLGTVDYGYTF. CDR3 coding DNA: TGTGCCAGCAGCTTGTTAGGGACAGTTGACTATGGCTACACCTTC.

The chain has TRBV6-5 and TRBJ2-7, with 11 bases identical to TRBD2. Per the germline V gene, CDR1 is MNHEY and CDR2 is SVGAGI. V lost 6 bases and J lost 4; bases outside the gene matches: 8. The CDR3 runs to 15 residues. Here the CDR3 reads CASRLRLAGLYEQYF. Written as DNA, the CDR3 is TGTGCCAGCAGATTGAGACTAGCGGGGCTATACGAGCAGTACTTC.

The chain carries TRBV5-1 and TRBJ2-2; 9 bases align to TRBD2. CDR3 length: 18 residues. The germline CDR1 and CDR2 sequences are SGHRS and YFSETQ. V lost 4 bases, J lost 2 bases, and 12 bases stayed unmatched. The CDR3 nucleotides are TGCGCCAGCAGCCCCCTGTTAGCGGGGGCCATAAACACCGGGGAGCTGTTTTTT. It specifies CASSPLLAGAINTGELFF.

This sequence joins TRBV30 and TRBJ1-1; D is ambiguous. V lost 4 bases and J lost 4, with 13 bases in between. The CDR3 sequence is 13 residues long. The V gene's germline CDR1 is GTSNPN and CDR2 SVGIG (reference sequence). CDR3 coding DNA: TGTGCCTGGATCCCGGGTTCGGGCACTGAAGCTTTCTTT. Translating it yields CAWIPGSGTEAFF.

The gene calls are TRBV5-1 and TRBJ2-1; tentative D call: TRBD1 (6 bases). Germline V CDR1 and CDR2: SGHRS, YFSETQ. V was cut by 1 base and J by 5 bases, with 13 bases left in between. This CDR3 is 15 amino acids long. In nucleotides, the CDR3 is TGCGCCAGCAGCTTGTTGATTCAGGGGAACAATGAGCAGTTCTTC. This gives the protein CASSLLIQGNNEQFF.

The chain links TRBV6-1 to TRBJ2-1; 15 bases line up with TRBD2. CDR3 size: 17 residues. Germline CDR1 MNHNS, CDR2 SASEGT. The junction had 5 bases not matched to a gene; V was cut back by 1 base and J by 7 bases. The CDR3 protein is CASSEDHGLAGGNEQFF. The CDR3 DNA is TGTGCCAGCAGTGAAGACCACGGACTAGCGGGGGGGAATGAGCAGTTCTTC.

The V call is TRBV12-2, the J call TRBJ2-7; the table's D call TRBD2 went unverified against the DNA. TRBV12-2 represents a pseudogene. This CDR3 has 21 amino acids. CDR3 nucleotide sequence: TGTGCAAGTCGCTTAGTTGTTCCCCCCGGGACTAGCGGGAGGGACTCCTACGAGCAGTACTTC. Its translation is CASRLVVPPGTSGRDSYEQYF.

The V and J genes are TRBV7-2 and TRBJ2-7; 9 bases line up with TRBD1. The CDR3 has 15 amino acids. The junction had 14 bases not matched to a gene; V was cut back by 11 bases and J by 3 bases. Germline CDR1 SGHTA, CDR2 FQGNSA. The DNA of the CDR3 is TGTGCCTGGGGGGACAGGGCCCGTCGAGACTACGAGCAGTACTTC. It yields the protein CAWGDRARRDYEQYF.

The V gene is TRBV2, the J gene TRBJ1-2; TRBD1 matches 7 bases. Germline V gives CDR1 SNHLY, CDR2 FYNNEI. Trimming removed 2 bases from V and 2 bases from J; junction bases left unmatched: 8. CDR3 length equals 16 residues. CDR3 sequence reads: CASSERSGGQNYGYTF. The CDR3 DNA sequence: TGTGCCAGCAGTGAACGAAGTGGGGGACAGAACTATGGCTACACCTTC.

This clone has only a few counts. The rearrangement joins TRBV19 to TRBJ2-3; D gene uncertain. The CDR3 has 12 residues. Deletions cut 6 bases from V and 8 bases from J, with 12 bases between. Germline V lookup: CDR1 LNHDA, CDR2 SQIVND (reference sequence). CDR3 residues: CASRPTTGTQYF. The CDR3 DNA reads TGTGCCAGTAGACCCACGACTGGTACGCAGTATTTT.

This clone was picked up a small number of times. V gene TRBV9 combines with J gene TRBJ2-2; the D call may be TRBD1 or TRBD2 (5 bases each). Germline CDR1 SGDLS, CDR2 YYNGEE. Trimming left V 5 bases short and J 0 bases short, with 11 bases between. The length of the CDR3 is 15 residues. The DNA of the CDR3 is TGTGCCAGCAGTGAGGGGCTACCGAACACCGGGGAGCTGTTTTTT. Its translation is CASSEGLPNTGELFF.

The genes are TRBV9 and TRBJ2-6, with D tentatively TRBD1 (6 bases). V was shortened by 0 bases and J by 2 bases, with 6 bases between the two germline ends. The CDR3 runs 15 residues. CDR1 is SGDLS and CDR2 is YYNGEE in the germline V gene. The CDR3 bases are TGTGCCAGCAGCGTAGCAGGGGCTGGGGCCAACGTCCTGACTTTC. Its protein is CASSVAGAGANVLTF.

CDR3 residues: CASSTFLGSYNEQFF. The CDR3 DNA is TGTGCCAGCAGCACCTTCCTGGGCTCCTACAATGAGCAGTTCTTC. The chain carries TRBV5-5 and TRBJ2-1; D is ambiguous. The CDR3 loop spans 15 amino acids. Germline assignment: CDR1 SGHKS and CDR2 YYEKEE (reference sequence). V lost 4 bases and J lost 0, with 11 bases in between.

The V gene is TRBV11-2, the J gene TRBJ1-2; no clear D. Trimming took 2 bases from V and 3 from J, leaving 10 bases between them. The CDR3 has 14 amino acids. CDR1 is SGHAT and CDR2 is FQNNGV in the germline V gene. The CDR3 loop is CASSLTGFDYGYTF. The CDR3 DNA reads TGTGCCAGCAGCTTAACGGGGTTTGACTATGGCTACACCTTC.

V usage is TRBV7-9 and J usage is TRBJ1-2; D might be TRBD1 (5 bases). The CDR3 contains 13 residues. Germline-derived CDR1 and CDR2 are SEHNR and FQNEAQ (reference sequence). Trimming took off 5 bases at V and 9 bases at J, with 16 bases between the two ends. The CDR3 here is CASSPGGERSYTF. CDR3 coding DNA: TGTGCCAGCAGCCCCGGGGGGGAGAGGAGCTACACCTTC. Full variable domain (remainder filled in from reference TRBV7-9 and TRBJ1-2): DTGVSQNPRHKITKRGQNVTFRCDPISEHNRLYWYRQTLGQGPEFLTYFQNEAQLEKSRLLSDRFSAERPKGSFSTLEIQRTEQGDSAMYLCASSPGGERSYTFGSGTRLTVV.